These T cell receptor beta chains were read from a single sample in a study of blood T cell repertoires in COVID-19. The protocol was immunoSEQ multiplex PCR, while the TCRdb copy is restricted to in-frame clones and leaves out a portion. Of about 76,000 clones listed, approximately 88% are singletons. Sequences were obtained from peripheral blood. The receptors were gathered from a man between 25 and 39 years old with acute or convalescent COVID-19. Each CDR3 is given with its conserved first and last residue. The D gene is left open where the match is weak. Rows give clone size only sometimes, using once, few, many, or a class for an expanded clone.

j_call clone_size v_call d_call cdr3_aa cdr3_nt
TRBJ1-5 - TRBV28 - CASSFPSGSGQPQHF TGTGCCAGCAGTTTTCCCTCGGGGTCCGGTCAGCCCCAGCATTTT
TRBJ2-2 - TRBV28 - CASKTGISDTGELFF TGTGCCAGCAAAACAGGGATTAGCGACACCGGGGAGCTGTTTTTT
TRBJ2-3 - TRBV3-1/TRBV3-2 TRBD2 CASSQGDLAGWDTQYF TGTGCCAGCAGCCAAGGAGATCTAGCGGGATGGGATACGCAGTATTTT
TRBJ2-7 few TRBV14 TRBD1 CASSQTGDLNEQYF TGTGCCAGCAGCCAGACAGGGGACCTGAACGAGCAGTACTTC
TRBJ2-7 - TRBV4-1 TRBD1 CASSQDQGAPYEQYF TGCGCCAGCAGCCAAGACCAGGGGGCACCCTACGAGCAGTACTTC
TRBJ2-7 - TRBV5-1 TRBD1 CASSRWLGGQGHGEQYF TGCGCCAGCAGTCGTTGGTTGGGGGGACAGGGGCATGGCGAGCAGTACTTC
TRBJ1-1 - TRBV28 - CASSPTGLTGTEAFF TGTGCCAGCAGTCCGACGGGACTCACGGGCACTGAAGCTTTCTTT
TRBJ1-1 - TRBV7-2 - CASSFSGQTEAFF TGTGCCAGCAGCTTCTCTGGACAGACTGAAGCTTTCTTT
TRBJ1-6 once TRBV5-6 - CASSLGSTGGSPLHF TGTGCCAGCAGCTTGGGCAGCACCGGCGGTTCACCCCTCCACTTT
TRBJ2-1 - TRBV11-2 - CASSLGGTTQFF TGTGCCAGCAGCTTAGGAGGGACAACTCAGTTCTTC
TRBJ2-3 - TRBV28 - CASSLAFGHGYF TGTGCCAGCAGTTTAGCGTTTGGGCACGGTTATTTT
TRBJ2-1 - TRBV10-1 TRBD1 CASSGQGLNEQFF TGCGCCAGCTCGGGACAGGGCCTCAATGAGCAGTTCTTC
TRBJ2-1 - TRBV10-2 TRBD2 CASRDSGRGGNEQFF TGCGCCAGCAGAGACAGCGGGAGAGGGGGCAATGAGCAGTTCTTC
TRBJ2-2 - TRBV15 - CATSRSSGVNTGELFF TGTGCCACCAGCAGATCAAGCGGAGTTAACACCGGGGAGCTGTTTTTT
TRBJ1-5 - TRBV28 - CASSEGQPQHF TGTGCCAGCAGTGAGGGTCAGCCCCAGCATTTT